A selection of T cell receptor beta chains follows, all from one sample in a study of cytomegalovirus exposure and HLA in healthy donors. Data came from immunoSEQ multiplex PCR; TCRdb stores just in-frame clones and leaves some out. Of around 49,000 clones listed, roughly 75% are singletons. The specimen was PBMCs. The receptors come from a man aged 25-45 years in good health and CMV-seropositive. Both conserved end residues are part of each CDR3. A D gene is named only where the DNA matches it firmly. A row's size may be missing; if present it is once, few, many or a size class.

TRBV5-8	-	-	TRBJ2-5	TGTGCCAGCAGCTGGGGCGACAGACAAGAGACCCAGTACTTC	CASSWGDRQETQYF
TRBV11-2	TRBD1	-	TRBJ1-2	TGTGCCAGCAGCTTAGATCCTGGACAGGGGGCCGGTGGCTACACCTTC	CASSLDPGQGAGGYTF
TRBV6-5	-	few	TRBJ2-1	TGTGCCAGCCTTGCTGGACTAAATTACAATGAGCAGTTCTTC	CASLAGLNYNEQFF
TRBV6-1	TRBD1	-	TRBJ1-2	TGTGCCAGCAGAATGACAGGGGGAGCAGGCTACACCTTC	CASRMTGGAGYTF
TRBV9	TRBD1	-	TRBJ1-1	TGTGCCAGCGGCCAGGGACAGGGTCACACTGAAGCTTTCTTT	CASGQGQGHTEAFF
TRBV13	TRBD2	-	TRBJ2-7	TGTGCCAGCAGCTTAGGGCGGGGGGGCCGCGGCTACGAGCAGTACTTC	CASSLGRGGRGYEQYF
TRBV11-2	-	-	TRBJ1-1	TGTGCCAGCAGCTTAGTCGGACAGACAGAAGCTTTCTTT	CASSLVGQTEAFF
TRBV28	TRBD2	-	TRBJ2-7	TGTGCCAGCAGTTCCGGGGAGGGACCCCTGCACGAGCAGTACTTC	CASSSGEGPLHEQYF
TRBV27	TRBD1	-	TRBJ2-1	TGTGCCAGCAGTTTAAACGGACAGGGTTACAATGAGCAGTTCTTC	CASSLNGQGYNEQFF
TRBV9	TRBD1	-	TRBJ2-7	TGTGCCAGCAGCGTAGAGGGACAGGGCCTCTACGAGCAGTACTTC	CASSVEGQGLYEQYF
TRBV15	-	-	TRBJ1-5	TGTGCCACCAGCAGAGATTTGTCGTCTTACAATCAGCCCCAGCATTTT	CATSRDLSSYNQPQHF
TRBV7-2	TRBD1	-	TRBJ1-1	TGTGCCAGCAGCTCGGGACAGGGAAGGACTGAAGCTTTCTTT	CASSSGQGRTEAFF
TRBV5-8	-	-	TRBJ2-1	TGTGCCAGCAGCCAGGGGCACAGCTCCTACAATGAGCAGTTCTTC	CASSQGHSSYNEQFF
TRBV7-9	-	-	TRBJ1-6	TGTGCCAGCAGGCTCGGACAGTCTAATTCACCCCTCCACTTT	CASRLGQSNSPLHF
TRBV7-9	-	-	TRBJ2-7	TGTGCCAGCAGCTCCTCACCGGGACACTCCTACGAGCAGTACTTC	CASSSSPGHSYEQYF
TRBV7-3	-	-	TRBJ1-1	TGTGCCAGCAGCCAAGGAGGTTGGAACACTGAAGCTTTCTTT	CASSQGGWNTEAFF
TRBV9	-	-	TRBJ1-2	TGTGCCAGCAGCTCAGAAGGACACGACTATGGCTACACCTTC	CASSSEGHDYGYTF
TRBV23-1	-	-	TRBJ2-6	TGCGCCAGCAGTCAATTAAAATCTCTCGTTAGCTCTGGGGCCAACGTCCTGACTTTC	CASSQLKSLVSSGANVLTF
TRBV7-6	-	-	TRBJ2-7	TGTGCCAGCAGCTTAGAACAGGGAAGCTCCTACGAGCAGTACTTC	CASSLEQGSSYEQYF
TRBV30	-	-	TRBJ2-5	TGTGCCTGGAGTTATCCGACGGGAACCATACAAGAGACCCAGTACTTC	CAWSYPTGTIQETQYF
TRBV7-2	-	-	TRBJ2-3	TGTGCCAGCAGCTTTCTCAGGGGGGCTAGCGCAGATACGCAGTATTTT	CASSFLRGASADTQYF
TRBV7-8	-	-	TRBJ2-5	TGTGCCAGCAGCCCCGGGCCGCTAGCGTACCAAGAGACCCAGTACTTC	CASSPGPLAYQETQYF
TRBV6-4	-	-	TRBJ2-3	TGTGCCAGCAGTGACTCGCCCGGGACAGATACGCAGTATTTT	CASSDSPGTDTQYF
TRBV6-5	-	-	TRBJ1-1	TGTGCCAGCAGTGACGGGTTGGAGAGCACTGAAGCTTTCTTT	CASSDGLESTEAFF
TRBV4-2	-	-	TRBJ1-2	TGTGCCAGCAGCCAAGACGATCTTCGGGGGAACTATGGCTACACCTTC	CASSQDDLRGNYGYTF